These T cell receptor beta chains were read from a single sample in a study of blood T cells in healthy people across ages. TCRdb redid the calling of the 5' RACE reads with MiXCR, one entry per CDR3 protein. This table has around 790,000 distinct CDR3 sequences, about 42% appearing once. Sequencing used blood. The receptors were gathered from a man aged 60 to 75 in good health. Each CDR3 is given with its conserved first and last residue. The D gene is left open where the match is weak. Clone sizes are given selectively: once, few, many, or a class where the clone is expanded.

v_gene	j_gene	d_gene	abundance	len	CDR3aa	CDR3nt
TRBV27	TRBJ1-2	.	.	14	CASAPSGEKYSYTF	TGTGCCAGTGCACCCAGCGGGGAAAAGTATAGCTACACCTTC
TRBV6-2/TRBV6-3	TRBJ2-5	TRBD2	few	16	CASSSRGLAGAETQYF	TGTGCCAGCAGTTCCCGGGGACTAGCGGGGGCAGAGACCCAGTACTTC
TRBV20-1	TRBJ2-1	TRBD2	.	16	CSAREGGGASYNEQFF	TGCAGTGCTAGAGAAGGCGGGGGGGCCTCCTACAATGAGCAGTTCTTC
TRBV29-1	TRBJ2-2	.	.	12	CSVGRGIGELFF	TGCAGCGTAGGAAGGGGCATCGGGGAGCTGTTTTTT
TRBV20-1	TRBJ2-7	TRBD2	.	13	CSASSGTTYEQYF	TGCAGTGCTTCTAGCGGAACAACCTACGAGCAGTACTTC
TRBV21-1	TRBJ2-5	.	.	14	CASSKRGGEETQYF	TGTGCCAGCAGCAAAAGGGGGGGGGAAGAGACCCAGTACTTC
TRBV4-3	TRBJ2-1	TRBD2	few	17	CASSQDSVGGGNNEQFF	TGCGCCAGCAGCCAAGATTCAGTTGGCGGGGGGAACAATGAGCAGTTCTTC
TRBV3-1	TRBJ1-2	TRBD1	few	16	CASSHRGQGASYGYTF	TGTGCCAGCAGCCACCGGGGGCAGGGGGCGAGCTATGGCTACACCTTC
TRBV3-1	TRBJ1-6	.	.	16	CASSQVPGGIGAPLHF	TGTGCCAGCAGCCAAGTACCAGGCGGCATTGGGGCACCCCTCCACTTT
TRBV4-1	TRBJ1-4	.	.	15	CASSQGQDSNEKLFF	TGCGCCAGCAGCCAAGGCCAGGACAGTAATGAAAAACTGTTTTTT
TRBV20-1	TRBJ2-7	TRBD2	few	16	CSAGGAGGPLHYEQYF	TGCAGTGCCGGGGGTGCGGGGGGGCCTCTCCACTACGAGCAGTACTTC
TRBV28	TRBJ2-3	TRBD1	.	14	CASSGTGAVDTQYF	TGTGCCAGCAGTGGGACAGGGGCCGTAGATACGCAGTATTTT
TRBV6-2/TRBV6-3	TRBJ1-1	TRBD1	.	13	CACRHRDRDEAFF	TGTGCCTGCAGACACCGGGACAGGGATGAAGCTTTCTTT
TRBV7-2	TRBJ2-5	.	few	16	CASSLGRALATETQYF	TGTGCCAGCAGCTTAGGTAGGGCCCTCGCGACGGAGACCCAGTACTTC
TRBV3-1	TRBJ2-3	.	.	14	CASSQDLMADTQYF	TGTGCCAGCAGCCAAGATTTGATGGCAGATACGCAGTATTTT
TRBV5-6	TRBJ1-2	TRBD1	.	15	CASSLGGGYFHGYTF	TGTGCCAGCAGCTTGGGAGGGGGCTATTTTCATGGCTACACCTTC
TRBV11-2	TRBJ2-3	TRBD2	.	17	CASSASPPGGGTDTQYF	TGTGCCAGCAGCGCTAGTCCTCCGGGGGGGGGCACAGATACGCAGTATTTT
TRBV27	TRBJ2-7	TRBD2	.	18	CACSPRHLAGGLSYEQYF	TGTGCCTGCAGTCCTCGCCATCTAGCGGGGGGCCTTTCCTACGAGCAGTACTTC
TRBV20-1	TRBJ2-5	TRBD1	.	14	CSASAQGVGETQYF	TGCAGTGCTAGCGCCCAGGGGGTCGGAGAGACCCAGTACTTC
TRBV6-5	TRBJ2-3	.	.	14	CASSDQGAGDTQYF	TGTGCCAGCAGCGATCAAGGGGCGGGAGATACGCAGTATTTT
TRBV15	TRBJ1-2	.	.	14	CATSRPREVYGYTF	TGTGCCACCAGCAGACCTCGGGAAGTCTATGGCTACACCTTC
TRBV12-3/TRBV12-4	TRBJ2-3	TRBD2	.	13	CASRGGGRDTQYF	TGTGCCAGCAGGGGCGGGGGACGCGATACGCAGTATTTT
TRBV12-3/TRBV12-4	TRBJ2-5	TRBD2	few	15	CASSLGGEGQETQYF	TGTGCCAGCAGTTTGGGCGGGGAGGGGCAGGAGACCCAGTACTTC
TRBV6-1	TRBJ2-1	TRBD2	.	16	CASSEIAGVTYNEQFF	TGTGCCAGCAGTGAGATAGCGGGGGTAACCTACAATGAGCAGTTCTTC
TRBV4-3	TRBJ2-1	.	few	15	CASSQVEGPYNEQFF	TGCGCCAGCAGCCAAGTCGAGGGCCCCTACAATGAGCAGTTCTTC
TRBV4-3	TRBJ1-6	.	.	15	CASSQAGGVDSPLHF	TGCGCCAGCAGCCAAGCGGGGGGGGTTGATTCACCCCTCCACTTT
TRBV7-2	TRBJ2-1	TRBD2	.	15	CASNCRGGPNNEQFF	TGTGCCAGCAACTGCCGGGGGGGGCCTAACAATGAGCAGTTCTTC
TRBV20-1	TRBJ2-3	.	few	13	CSASSWSTDTQYF	TGCAGTGCTTCTAGCTGGAGCACAGATACGCAGTATTTT
TRBV7-2	TRBJ2-7	TRBD1	few	14	CASSLAGQVSEQYF	TGTGCCAGCAGCTTAGCGGGACAGGTCTCCGAGCAGTACTTC
TRBV3-1	TRBJ1-6	.	.	16	CASSTTTPAANSPLHF	TGTGCCAGCAGCACAACGACACCGGCGGCGAACTCACCCCTCCACTTT
TRBV3-1	TRBJ2-7	.	few	12	CASSPDKVEQYF	TGTGCCAGCAGCCCGGACAAGGTCGAGCAGTACTTC
TRBV20-1	TRBJ2-1	TRBD2	.	19	CSASPPALAERISYNEQFF	TGCAGTGCTAGCCCCCCTGCCCTAGCGGAAAGGATATCCTACAATGAGCAGTTCTTC
TRBV9	TRBJ2-7	.	.	14	CASSVDIGAREQYF	TGTGCCAGCAGCGTAGACATTGGGGCGAGGGAGCAGTACTTC
TRBV20-1	TRBJ1-4	TRBD1	many	15	CSAGQGAVVGEKLFF	TGCAGTGCTGGACAGGGAGCAGTCGTAGGTGAAAAACTGTTTTTT
TRBV25-1	TRBJ1-2	TRBD1	.	15	CASSAPDRGWHGYTF	TGTGCCAGCAGTGCCCCCGACAGGGGGTGGCATGGCTACACCTTC
TRBV3-1	TRBJ2-1	TRBD1	.	13	CASSLNRGYEQFF	TGTGCCAGCAGCCTTAACAGGGGCTATGAGCAGTTCTTC
TRBV11-2	TRBJ1-2	TRBD1	.	16	CASTQKGQRTNYGYTF	TGTGCCAGCACCCAAAAGGGACAGAGGACAAACTATGGCTACACCTTC
TRBV4-1	TRBJ1-1	.	few	15	CASSQDHRGNAEAFF	TGCGCCAGCAGCCAAGATCACCGGGGAAATGCTGAAGCTTTCTTT
TRBV20-1	TRBJ2-7	.	.	14	CSASTPGHRYEQYF	TGCAGTGCTAGCACTCCGGGACACAGATACGAGCAGTACTTC
TRBV28	TRBJ2-7	TRBD1	.	16	CASSSPARTGAYEQYF	TGTGCCAGCAGCTCTCCGGCTAGGACAGGGGCCTACGAGCAGTACTTC
TRBV12-3/TRBV12-4	TRBJ2-3	.	few	15	CASSSRQSSTDTQYF	TGTGCCAGCAGTTCGAGGCAGTCTAGCACAGATACGCAGTATTTT
TRBV5-1	TRBJ2-5	.	.	15	CASRRSDGVRETQYF	TGCGCCAGCAGGAGGTCCGACGGGGTTCGAGAGACCCAGTACTTC
TRBV7-2	TRBJ2-5	.	once	14	CASNRNIDVETQYF	TGTGCCAGCAACCGAAATATTGATGTGGAGACCCAGTACTTC
TRBV5-1	TRBJ1-2	.	.	15	CASSLGGTTLYGYTF	TGCGCCAGCAGCTTGGGCGGGACGACTCTCTATGGCTACACCTTC
TRBV30	TRBJ2-7	.	.	12	CAWRWGTYEQYF	TGTGCCTGGAGGTGGGGGACCTACGAGCAGTACTTC
TRBV30	TRBJ2-2	TRBD2	.	15	CAWSVWDYQTGELFF	TGTGCCTGGAGTGTATGGGACTACCAAACCGGGGAGCTGTTTTTT
TRBV7-2	TRBJ2-4	.	few	16	CASSPTRILAKNIQYF	TGTGCCAGCAGCCCCACGAGGATACTAGCCAAAAACATTCAGTACTTC
TRBV27	TRBJ2-1	TRBD2	few	16	CASSFVTSGGHNEQFF	TGTGCCAGCAGTTTTGTCACTAGCGGGGGACATAATGAGCAGTTCTTC
TRBV12-5	TRBJ2-4	TRBD1	.	17	CASGLPGTGYAKNIQYF	TGTGCTAGTGGTTTGCCTGGGACAGGTTACGCCAAAAACATTCAGTACTTC
TRBV12-3/TRBV12-4	TRBJ2-7	.	.	14	CASTHRNSLYEQYF	TGTGCCAGCACCCACAGGAACTCCCTTTACGAGCAGTACTTC
TRBV7-9	TRBJ1-1	.	few	12	CASTRINTEAFF	TGTGCCAGCACCCGCATCAACACTGAAGCTTTCTTT
TRBV6-6	TRBJ2-1	TRBD2	.	13	CASSARTRNEQFF	TGTGCCAGCAGTGCCAGGACTAGGAATGAGCAGTTCTTC
TRBV6-1	TRBJ2-7	.	.	12	CASSELSYEQYF	TGTGCCAGCAGCGAATTGTCCTACGAGCAGTACTTC
TRBV18	TRBJ2-5	.	few	14	CASSRTGHQETQYF	TGTGCCAGCTCCCGGACCGGGCACCAAGAGACCCAGTACTTC
TRBV7-2	TRBJ2-7	.	.	15	CASSIRTDLSYEQYF	TGTGCCAGCAGCATAAGAACAGACTTATCCTACGAGCAGTACTTC
TRBV4-1	TRBJ1-1	.	few	15	CASSRHGEGISEAFF	TGCGCCAGCAGCCGCCACGGGGAGGGGATCTCTGAAGCTTTCTTT
TRBV29-1	TRBJ2-7	TRBD2	.	16	CSVVPLAGGLYNEQYF	TGCAGCGTTGTCCCCTTAGCGGGGGGGCTCTACAATGAGCAGTACTTC